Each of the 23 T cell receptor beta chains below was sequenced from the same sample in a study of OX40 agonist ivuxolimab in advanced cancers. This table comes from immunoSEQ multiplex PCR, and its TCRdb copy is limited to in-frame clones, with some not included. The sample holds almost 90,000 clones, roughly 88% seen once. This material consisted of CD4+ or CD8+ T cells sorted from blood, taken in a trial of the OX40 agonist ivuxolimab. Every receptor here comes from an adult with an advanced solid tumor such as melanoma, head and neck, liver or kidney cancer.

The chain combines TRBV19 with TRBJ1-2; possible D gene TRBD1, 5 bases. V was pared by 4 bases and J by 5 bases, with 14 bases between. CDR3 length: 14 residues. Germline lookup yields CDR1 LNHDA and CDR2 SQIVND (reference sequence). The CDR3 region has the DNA TGTGCCAGTAGTAGCGGGGACGGAACTTATGGCTACACCTTC. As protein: CASSSGDGTYGYTF.

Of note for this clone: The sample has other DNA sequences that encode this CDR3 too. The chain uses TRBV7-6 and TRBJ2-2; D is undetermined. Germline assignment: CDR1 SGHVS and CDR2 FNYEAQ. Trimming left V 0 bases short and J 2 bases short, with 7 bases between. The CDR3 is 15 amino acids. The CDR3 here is CASSLAPGNTGELFF. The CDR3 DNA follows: TGTGCCAGCAGCTTAGCGCCAGGAAACACCGGGGAGCTGTTTTTT.

The CDR3 nucleotides read TGTGCCAGCAGCGCTCCGGGACAGGGGACCGGGGAGCTGTTTTTT. This sequence encodes CASSAPGQGTGELFF. This sequence joins TRBV5-6 and TRBJ2-2; 10 bases line up with TRBD1. CDR3 length equals 15 residues. CDR1 is SGHDT and CDR2 is YYEEEE in the germline V gene. Trimming at V came to 4 bases and at J to 5 bases, leaving 5 bases not matched to a gene.

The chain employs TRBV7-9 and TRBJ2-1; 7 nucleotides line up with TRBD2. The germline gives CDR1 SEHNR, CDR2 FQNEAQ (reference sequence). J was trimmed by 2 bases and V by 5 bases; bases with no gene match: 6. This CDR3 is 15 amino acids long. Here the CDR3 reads CASSTSSGAYNEQFF. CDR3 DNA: TGTGCCAGCAGCACTTCTAGCGGCGCCTACAATGAGCAGTTCTTC.

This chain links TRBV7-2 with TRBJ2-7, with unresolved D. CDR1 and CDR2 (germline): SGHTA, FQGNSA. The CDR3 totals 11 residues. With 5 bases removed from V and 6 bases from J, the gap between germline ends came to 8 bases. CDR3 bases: TGTGCCAGCAGCCTCTCAGTCGAGCAGTACTTC. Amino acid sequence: CASSLSVEQYF.

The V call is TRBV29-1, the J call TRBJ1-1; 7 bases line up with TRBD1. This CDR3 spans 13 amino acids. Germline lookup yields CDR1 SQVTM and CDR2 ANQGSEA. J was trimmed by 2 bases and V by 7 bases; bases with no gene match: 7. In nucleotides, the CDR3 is TGCAGCGCCGGCAGGGGGAGTAACACTGAAGCTTTCTTT. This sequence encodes CSAGRGSNTEAFF.

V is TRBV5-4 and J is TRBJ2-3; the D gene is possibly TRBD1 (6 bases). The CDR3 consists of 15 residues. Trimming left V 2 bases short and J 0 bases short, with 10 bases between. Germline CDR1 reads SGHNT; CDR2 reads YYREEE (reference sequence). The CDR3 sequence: CASSFSRGSTDTQYF. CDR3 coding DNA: TGTGCCAGCAGCTTTTCCAGGGGAAGCACAGATACGCAGTATTTT.

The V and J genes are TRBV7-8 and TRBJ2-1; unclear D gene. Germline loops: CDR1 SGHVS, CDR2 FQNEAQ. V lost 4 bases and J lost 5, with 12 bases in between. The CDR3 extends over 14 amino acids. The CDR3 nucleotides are TGTGCCAGCAGCTGGACGGACCGGGACAATGAGCAGTTCTTC. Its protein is CASSWTDRDNEQFF. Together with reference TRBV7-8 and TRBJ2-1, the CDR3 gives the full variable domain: GAGVSQSPRYKVAKRGQDVALRCDPISGHVSLFWYQQALGQGPEFLTYFQNEAQLDKSGLPSDRFFAERPEGSVSTLKIQRTQQEDSAVYLCASSWTDRDNEQFFGPGTRLTVL.

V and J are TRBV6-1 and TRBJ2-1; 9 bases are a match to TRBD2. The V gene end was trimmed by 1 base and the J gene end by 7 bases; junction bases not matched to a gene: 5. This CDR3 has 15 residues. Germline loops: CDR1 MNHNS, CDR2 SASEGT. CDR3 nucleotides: TGTGCCAGCAGTGAAGTGCGGGGGGGCCAAAATGAGCAGTTCTTC. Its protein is CASSEVRGGQNEQFF.

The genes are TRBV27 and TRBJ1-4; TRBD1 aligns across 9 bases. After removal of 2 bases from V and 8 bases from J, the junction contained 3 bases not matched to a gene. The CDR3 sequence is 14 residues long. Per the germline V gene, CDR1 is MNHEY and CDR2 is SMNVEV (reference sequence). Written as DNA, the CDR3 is TGTGCCAGCAGTTTAACAGGGGGCCGAGAAAAACTGTTTTTT. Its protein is CASSLTGGREKLFF. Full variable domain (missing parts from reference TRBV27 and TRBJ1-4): EAQVTQNPRYLITVTGKKLTVTCSQNMNHEYMSWYRQDPGLGLRQIYYSMNVEVTDKGDVPEGYKVSRKEKRNFPLILESPSPNQTSLYFCASSLTGGREKLFFGSGTQLSVL.

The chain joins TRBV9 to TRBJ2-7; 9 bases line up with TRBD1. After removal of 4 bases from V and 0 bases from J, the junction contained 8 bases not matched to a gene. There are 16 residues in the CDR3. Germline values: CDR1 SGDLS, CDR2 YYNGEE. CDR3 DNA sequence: TGTGCCAGCAGCCGAACCGGACAGGGGAGCTCCTACGAGCAGTACTTC. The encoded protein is CASSRTGQGSSYEQYF.

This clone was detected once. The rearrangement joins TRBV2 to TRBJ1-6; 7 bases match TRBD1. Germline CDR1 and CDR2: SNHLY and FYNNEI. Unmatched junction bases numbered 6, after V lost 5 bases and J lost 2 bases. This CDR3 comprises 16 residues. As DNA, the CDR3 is TGTGCCAGCAGTCAACAGGGGAGCACCTATAATTCACCCCTCCACTTT. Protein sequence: CASSQQGSTYNSPLHF.

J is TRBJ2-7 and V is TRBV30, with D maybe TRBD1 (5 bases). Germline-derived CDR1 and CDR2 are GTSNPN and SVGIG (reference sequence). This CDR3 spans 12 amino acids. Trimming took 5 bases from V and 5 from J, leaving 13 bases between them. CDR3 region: CAWRRGRDEQYF. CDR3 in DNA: TGTGCCTGGCGTAGGGGCAGGGACGAGCAGTACTTC.

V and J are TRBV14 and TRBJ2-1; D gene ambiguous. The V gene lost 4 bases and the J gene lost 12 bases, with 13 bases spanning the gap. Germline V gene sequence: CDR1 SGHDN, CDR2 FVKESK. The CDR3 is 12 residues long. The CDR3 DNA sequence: TGTGCCAGCAGCCTATGGTCCTCGTTGCAGTTCTTC. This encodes CASSLWSSLQFF.

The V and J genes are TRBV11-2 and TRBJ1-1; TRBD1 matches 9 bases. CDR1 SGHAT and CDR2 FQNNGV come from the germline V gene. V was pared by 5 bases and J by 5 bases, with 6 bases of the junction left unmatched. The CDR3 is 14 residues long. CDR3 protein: CASSTQGASTEAFF. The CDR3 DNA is TGTGCCAGCAGCACACAGGGGGCCTCAACTGAAGCTTTCTTT.

CDR3 amino acids: CASSPTGRETQYF. The CDR3 DNA sequence: TGTGCCAGCTCACCAACAGGGAGAGAGACCCAGTACTTC. The chain is built from TRBV18 and TRBJ2-5; weak D call: TRBD1 (6 bases). The germline gives CDR1 KGHSH, CDR2 LQKENI. The V gene lost 2 bases and the J gene lost 4 bases, with 8 bases spanning the gap. The CDR3 sequence is 13 residues long.

CDR3 sequence reads: CAWSIGGGTGGWKTQYF. DNA of the CDR3: TGTGCCTGGAGTATAGGGGGAGGGACAGGGGGCTGGAAGACCCAGTACTTC. The chain joins TRBV30 to TRBJ2-5; 12 bases match TRBD1. CDR1 is GTSNPN and CDR2 is SVGIG in the germline V gene (reference sequence). This CDR3 is built from 17 residues. The ends lost 2 bases at V and 6 bases at J; junction bases unmatched: 13.

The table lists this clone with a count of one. CDR3 region: CAISDVAKNIQYF. The DNA for the CDR3 is TGTGCCATCAGTGACGTAGCCAAAAACATTCAGTACTTC. The genes are TRBV10-3 and TRBJ2-4; no clear D. CDR1 ENHRY and CDR2 SYGVKD come from the germline V gene. This CDR3 comprises 13 residues. Between the trimmed V and J ends, which lost 3 bases and 0 bases, there was a span of 3 bases.

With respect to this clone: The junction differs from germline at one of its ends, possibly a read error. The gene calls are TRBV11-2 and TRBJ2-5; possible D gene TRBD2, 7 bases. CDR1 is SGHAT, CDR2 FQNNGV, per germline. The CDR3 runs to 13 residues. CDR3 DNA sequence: TGTGCCAGCAGCCCCCTGGGGGGGGCCCCTCTAAACTTC. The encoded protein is CASSPLGGAPLNF.

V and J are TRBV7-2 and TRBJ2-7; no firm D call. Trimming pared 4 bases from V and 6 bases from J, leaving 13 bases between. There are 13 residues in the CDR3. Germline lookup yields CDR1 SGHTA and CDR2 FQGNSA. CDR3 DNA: TGTGCCAGCAGCTCGCCGACACTCGTCGAGCAGTACTTC. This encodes CASSSPTLVEQYF.

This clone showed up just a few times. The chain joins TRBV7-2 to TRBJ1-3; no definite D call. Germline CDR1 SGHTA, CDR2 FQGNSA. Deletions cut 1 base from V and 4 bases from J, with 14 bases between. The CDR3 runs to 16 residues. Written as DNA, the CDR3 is TGTGCCAGCAGCTTAGATCTCGGGTCCGGGGGAAACACCATATATTTT. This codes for CASSLDLGSGGNTIYF.

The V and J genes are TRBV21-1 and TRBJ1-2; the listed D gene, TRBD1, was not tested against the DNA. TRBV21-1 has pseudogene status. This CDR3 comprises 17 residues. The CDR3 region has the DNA TGTGCCAGCAGTAAACTTACTGTCTTAGGGGATCACTATGGCTACACCTTC. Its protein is CASSKLTVLGDHYGYTF.

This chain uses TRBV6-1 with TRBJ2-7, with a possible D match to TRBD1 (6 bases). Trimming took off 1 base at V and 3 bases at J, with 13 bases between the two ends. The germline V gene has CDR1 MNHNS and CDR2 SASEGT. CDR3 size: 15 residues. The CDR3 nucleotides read TGTGCCAGCAGTGAAGGGGACAATACCATCTACGAGCAGTACTTC. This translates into CASSEGDNTIYEQYF.